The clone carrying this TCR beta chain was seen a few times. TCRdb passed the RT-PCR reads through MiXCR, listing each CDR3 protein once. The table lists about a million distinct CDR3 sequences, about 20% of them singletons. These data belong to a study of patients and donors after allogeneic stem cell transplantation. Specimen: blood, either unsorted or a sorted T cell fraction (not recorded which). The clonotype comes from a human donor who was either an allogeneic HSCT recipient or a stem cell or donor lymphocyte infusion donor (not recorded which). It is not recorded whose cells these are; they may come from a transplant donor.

The DNA of the CDR3 is TGTGCCAGCAGTATTATAGCGGGAGGATCCGAGACCCAGTACTTC. It codes for CASSIIAGGSETQYF. V and J are TRBV12-3 or TRBV12-4 and TRBJ2-5; 10 nucleotides align to TRBD2. Trimming took 5 bases from V and 5 from J; bases not matched to a gene: 8. The CDR3 consists of 15 residues.